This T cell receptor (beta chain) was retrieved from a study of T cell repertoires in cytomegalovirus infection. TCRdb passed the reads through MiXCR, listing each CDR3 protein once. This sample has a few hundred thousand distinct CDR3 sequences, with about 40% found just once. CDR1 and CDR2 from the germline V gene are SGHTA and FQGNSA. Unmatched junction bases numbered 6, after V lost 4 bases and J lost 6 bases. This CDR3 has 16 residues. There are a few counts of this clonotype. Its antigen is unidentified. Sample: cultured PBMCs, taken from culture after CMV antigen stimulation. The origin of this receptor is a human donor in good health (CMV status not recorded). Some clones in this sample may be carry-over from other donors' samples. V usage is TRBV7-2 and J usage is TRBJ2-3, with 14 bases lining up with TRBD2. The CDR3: CASSWPGLAGDDTQYF. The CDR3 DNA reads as TGTGCCAGCAGCTGGCCGGGACTAGCGGGAGATGATACGCAGTATTTT. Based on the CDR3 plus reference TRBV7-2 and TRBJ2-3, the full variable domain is GAGVSQSPSNKVTEKGKDVELRCDPISGHTALYWYRQSLGQGLEFLIYFQGNSAPDKSGLPSDRFSAERTGGSVSTLTIQRTQQEDSAVYLCASSWPGLAGDDTQYFGPGTRLTVL.